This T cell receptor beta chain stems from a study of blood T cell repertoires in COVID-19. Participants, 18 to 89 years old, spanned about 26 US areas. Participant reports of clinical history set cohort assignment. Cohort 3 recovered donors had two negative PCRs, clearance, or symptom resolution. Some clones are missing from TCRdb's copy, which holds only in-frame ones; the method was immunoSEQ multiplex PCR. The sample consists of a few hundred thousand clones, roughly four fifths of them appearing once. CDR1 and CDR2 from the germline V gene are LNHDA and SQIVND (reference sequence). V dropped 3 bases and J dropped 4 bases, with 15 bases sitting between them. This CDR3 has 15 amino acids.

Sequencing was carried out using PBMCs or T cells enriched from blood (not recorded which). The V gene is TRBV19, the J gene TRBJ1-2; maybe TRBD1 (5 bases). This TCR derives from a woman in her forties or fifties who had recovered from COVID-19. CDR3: CASSIGGEVGYGYTF. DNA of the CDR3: TGTGCCAGTAGTATCGGAGGGGAAGTTGGCTATGGCTACACCTTC.